The 30 T cell receptor beta chains given below trace back to one sample, sequenced in a study of shared T cell receptors in the human thymus. Data came from immunoSEQ multiplex PCR; TCRdb stores just in-frame clones and leaves some out. There are some 760,000 clones in the sample; approximately 83% occur only once, and under 0.012% lies in the top ten. The sample was also reused in another study, on human thymus T cells.

Specimen: thymocytes. Source of these receptors: a girl under two years old with a congenital heart defect.

This clone occurred a few times. V usage is TRBV2 and J usage is TRBJ2-5, with 13 bases aligning to TRBD2. J lost 4 bases, V lost 2 bases, and 7 bases had no gene match. The CDR3 has 17 amino acids. Germline-derived CDR1 and CDR2 are SNHLY and FYNNEI. CDR3: CASSERLAGGRIETQYF. CDR3 DNA sequence: TGTGCCAGCAGTGAAAGACTAGCGGGGGGCAGGATAGAGACCCAGTACTTC.

The chain uses TRBV9 and TRBJ1-1; a possible D gene is TRBD1 (6 bases). V gave up 0 bases and J gave up 3 bases, with 12 bases separating them. The CDR3 has 15 residues. Per germline, CDR1 SGDLS and CDR2 YYNGEE. CDR3 sequence (DNA): TGTGCCAGCAGCGTAGGAACAGGGATACACACTGAAGCTTTCTTT. This sequence encodes CASSVGTGIHTEAFF.

The genes are TRBV7-9 and TRBJ1-2; TRBD1 agrees at 9 bases. CDR3 length: 19 residues. J lost 3 bases, V lost 7 bases, and 21 bases had no gene match. Germline V gives CDR1 SEHNR, CDR2 FQNEAQ (reference sequence). The CDR3 loop reads CASTPGPLRDRENYYGYTF. CDR3 nucleotides: TGTGCCAGCACCCCGGGACCGCTCCGGGACAGGGAAAATTACTATGGCTACACCTTC.

The rearrangement joins TRBV11-2 to TRBJ2-4, with 11 positions matching TRBD2. The V gene end was trimmed by 4 bases and the J gene end by 0 bases; junction bases not matched to a gene: 8. This CDR3 contains 18 residues. Per the germline V gene, CDR1 is SGHAT and CDR2 is FQNNGV. CDR3 nucleotides: TGTGCCAGCAGCTCCAGACTAGCGGGGAAACTAGCCAAAAACATTCAGTACTTC. It is translated as CASSSRLAGKLAKNIQYF.

The V call is TRBV5-1, the J call TRBJ2-7; tentatively, D is TRBD1 (5 bases). The V end was cut by 5 bases, the J end by 3 bases, with 27 bases between. The germline gives CDR1 SGHRS, CDR2 YFSETQ. This CDR3 has 18 residues. CDR3 bases: TGCGCCAGCAGATTATTAATGGACCCGCCAGGGTTGTTCTACGAGCAGTACTTC. It encodes CASRLLMDPPGLFYEQYF.

The chain carries TRBV9 and TRBJ2-7; a possible D gene is TRBD1 (5 bases). Germline V gene sequence: CDR1 SGDLS, CDR2 YYNGEE. The CDR3 sequence is 18 residues long. Trimming removed 0 bases at V and 2 bases at J, with 21 bases between. The CDR3 bases are TGTGCCAGCAGCGTAGAGGGCAGGGAAGTGGGGTTGCCCTACGAGCAGTACTTC. As protein: CASSVEGREVGLPYEQYF.

V usage is TRBV5-1 and J usage is TRBJ1-6, with D unclear. V lost 4 bases and J 0 bases, leaving 11 bases between the germline ends. The CDR3 is made up of 16 amino acids. Germline lookup yields CDR1 SGHRS and CDR2 YFSETQ. As DNA, the CDR3 is TGCGCCAGCAGCCACCACCCGAGCTCCTATAATTCACCCCTCCACTTT. It encodes CASSHHPSSYNSPLHF.

In DNA form, the CDR3 reads TGTGCCAGCAATAGGGGCGGGGGGATCTACAATGAGCAGTTCTTC. It specifies CASNRGGGIYNEQFF. The V gene is TRBV9, the J gene TRBJ2-1, with 8 bases aligning to TRBD2. CDR1 SGDLS and CDR2 YYNGEE come from the germline V gene. The length of the CDR3 is 15 residues. V lost 6 bases, J lost 3 bases, and 8 bases stayed unmatched.

The chain has TRBV28 and TRBJ1-2; no clear D gene. Trimming left V 7 bases short and J 4 bases short, with 22 bases between. The germline CDR1 and CDR2 sequences are MDHEN and SYDVKM. The CDR3 sequence is 16 residues long. The CDR3 DNA sequence: TGTGCCAGCAATAACCCTAAGGGAGGTTTCTTCTATGGCTACACCTTC. Translated, it gives CASNNPKGGFFYGYTF.

The chain recombines TRBV28 with TRBJ1-5; perhaps TRBD1 as D (6 bases). CDR3 size: 17 residues. CDR1 is MDHEN, CDR2 SYDVKM, per germline. Trimming removed 7 bases from V and 2 bases from J, with 21 bases in between. The chain's CDR3 is CASTSSQGPRGNQPQHF. The DNA of the CDR3 is TGTGCCAGCACCTCATCACAGGGCCCAAGGGGCAATCAGCCCCAGCATTTT.

The gene calls are TRBV19 and TRBJ1-2; D might be TRBD1 (6 bases). Germline assignment: CDR1 LNHDA and CDR2 SQIVND (reference sequence). The CDR3 is 14 residues long. With 5 bases removed from V and 1 base from J, the gap between germline ends came to 11 bases. In DNA, the CDR3 is TGTGCCAGTAGTGGGACACCGAGTAACTATGGCTACACCTTC. Protein sequence: CASSGTPSNYGYTF.

The chain joins TRBV11-2 to TRBJ2-2; 7 positions agree with TRBD2. After removal of 0 bases from V and 0 bases from J, the junction contained 7 bases not matched to a gene. Germline CDR1 and CDR2: SGHAT and FQNNGV. This CDR3 is 18 amino acids long. The CDR3 spells CASSLEGGALSNTGELFF. The DNA for the CDR3 is TGTGCCAGCAGCTTAGAGGGAGGGGCCCTGTCGAACACCGGGGAGCTGTTTTTT.

The rearrangement uses TRBV6-4 and TRBJ1-6; 10 positions match TRBD1. Germline-derived CDR1 and CDR2 are MRHNA and SNTAGT. Trimming cost V 4 bases and J 7 bases; bases outside gene matches: 1. The CDR3 has 14 residues. The CDR3, as DNA: TGTGCCAGCAGTGTGACAGGGGGCAATTCACCCCTCCACTTT. Translating gives CASSVTGGNSPLHF.

The chain is built from TRBV14 and TRBJ2-7, with 10 bases that match TRBD1. CDR3 length equals 17 residues. The trim removed 2 bases at V and 3 bases at J, leaving 10 bases unmatched. Germline lookup yields CDR1 SGHDN and CDR2 FVKESK. The DNA for the CDR3 is TGTGCCAGCAGCCAATCCCTAGGGGACAGGGGATTCTACGAGCAGTACTTC. It encodes CASSQSLGDRGFYEQYF.

For the CDR3, the DNA is TGCAGCGTTGAAGGGGCGGTTAAGAACAGGGGGAGGGAGACCCAGTACTTC. This gives the protein CSVEGAVKNRGRETQYF. This chain joins TRBV29-1 and TRBJ2-5; 8 bases are a match to TRBD1. Germline V CDR1 and CDR2: SQVTM, ANQGSEA. Unmatched junction bases numbered 15, after V lost 1 base and J lost 5 bases. This CDR3 comprises 17 residues.

The chain uses TRBV4-1 and TRBJ1-5; 7 bases map to TRBD1. There are 17 residues in the CDR3. CDR1 and CDR2 (germline): MGHRA, YSYEKL. With 2 bases clipped from V and 1 base from J, the junction kept 8 bases outside the gene matches. The CDR3 DNA follows: TGCGCCAGCAGCCAAAACGAACAGGGGCCGAGCAATCAGCCCCAGCATTTT. As protein: CASSQNEQGPSNQPQHF.

The chain combines TRBV6-1 with TRBJ2-1, with 9 nucleotides matching TRBD1. Per the germline V gene, CDR1 is MNHNS and CDR2 is SASEGT. The CDR3 is 16 amino acids. Trimming at V came to 2 bases and at J to 4 bases, leaving 6 bases not matched to a gene. Here the CDR3 reads CASSEFRDRAYNEQFF. CDR3 DNA sequence: TGTGCCAGCAGTGAATTTAGGGACAGGGCATACAATGAGCAGTTCTTC.

The chain recombines TRBV11-2 with TRBJ2-5; D uncertain. Trimming removed 5 bases at V and 4 bases at J, with 17 bases between. Germline V lookup: CDR1 SGHAT, CDR2 FQNNGV. The CDR3 is 15 residues long. The CDR3 DNA is TGTGCCAGCAGCCCGAGTATTGGTTTCGGAGAGACCCAGTACTTC. Translated: CASSPSIGFGETQYF.

This clone was recorded a few times. The gene calls are TRBV4-3 and TRBJ1-1; D ambiguous. V gave up 0 bases and J gave up 2 bases, with 25 bases separating them. CDR1 and CDR2 from the germline V gene are LGHNA and YSLEER. The CDR3 is 20 amino acids. The CDR3 loop reads CASSQDGIPDKPNPNTEAFF. As DNA, the CDR3 is TGCGCCAGCAGCCAAGATGGAATTCCCGACAAGCCCAACCCCAACACTGAAGCTTTCTTT.

The chain is built from TRBV29-1 and TRBJ2-5, with a tentative D call TRBD1 (8 bases). The germline CDR1 and CDR2 sequences are SQVTM and ANQGSEA. This CDR3 is 16 amino acids long. V lost 4 bases to trimming and J lost 3 bases, with 21 bases between them. As DNA, the CDR3 is TGCAGCGTTGTGGGCCGTGCGGGGGACAGGAAAGAGACCCAGTACTTC. Encoded protein: CSVVGRAGDRKETQYF.

The genes are TRBV27 and TRBJ2-5; 9 positions match TRBD2. J lost 0 bases, V lost 10 bases, and 9 bases had no gene match. The CDR3 is 15 amino acids. The germline gives CDR1 MNHEY, CDR2 SMNVEV (reference sequence). DNA for the CDR3: TGTGCCACCCGGTGGGGCGGGGGGGACCAAGAGACCCAGTACTTC. It is translated as CATRWGGGDQETQYF.

Only a few counts were recorded for this clone. This rearrangement joins TRBV5-6 to TRBJ2-7, with D possibly TRBD2 on 6 matching bases. CDR3 length equals 19 residues. V lost 0 bases, J lost 0 bases, and 22 bases lay in between. Germline CDR1 SGHDT, CDR2 YYEEEE. CDR3 nucleotides: TGTGCCAGCAGCTTGGTCCACCGGTTGGGAGGTACCCCCTCCTACGAGCAGTACTTC. Its protein product is CASSLVHRLGGTPSYEQYF.

This chain connects TRBV29-1 to TRBJ2-1; 8 bases align to TRBD2. From germline, CDR1 is SQVTM and CDR2 ANQGSEA. This CDR3 comprises 13 residues. V lost 4 bases and J lost 8; bases outside the gene matches: 7. This CDR3 is CSVVTGGPDEQFF. The CDR3 DNA is TGCAGCGTTGTGACGGGGGGGCCCGATGAGCAGTTCTTC.

This chain uses TRBV13 with TRBJ1-4; the match to TRBD1 covers 8 bases. Germline V CDR1 and CDR2: PRHDT, FYEKMQ (reference sequence). The J segment lost 6 bases and the V segment lost 4 bases, leaving 4 bases of the junction unmatched. The CDR3 has 14 residues. CDR3: CASSWTGRDEKLFF. The DNA for the CDR3 is TGTGCCAGCAGCTGGACAGGGAGAGATGAAAAACTGTTTTTT.

The V gene is TRBV4-1, the J gene TRBJ2-5, with TRBD2 identical over 9 bases. CDR3 length equals 17 residues. Per germline, CDR1 MGHRA and CDR2 YSYEKL. V lost 4 bases, J lost 1 base, and 10 bases stayed unmatched. The chain's CDR3 is CASSPFRLADGQETQYF. As DNA, the CDR3 is TGCGCCAGCAGCCCCTTTCGACTAGCGGATGGCCAAGAGACCCAGTACTTC.

Only one count was recorded for this clone. This rearrangement joins TRBV14 to TRBJ2-4, with D unclear. Per the germline V gene, CDR1 is SGHDN and CDR2 is FVKESK. The CDR3 is 13 residues long. The V end was cut by 0 bases, the J end by 8 bases, with 8 bases between. In DNA, the CDR3 is TGTGCCAGCAGCCAAGAAGAGGATTACATTCAGTACTTC. It translates to CASSQEEDYIQYF.

The chain couples TRBV6-1 to TRBJ1-2, with D perhaps TRBD1 (6 bases). The CDR3 consists of 15 residues. The germline V and J ends were trimmed by 5 bases and 6 bases, with 19 bases remaining between them. Germline CDR1 reads MNHNS; CDR2 reads SASEGT. The CDR3 protein is CASSSRQGRWNGYTF. CDR3 bases: TGTGCCAGCAGTTCCCGTCAGGGGCGGTGGAATGGCTACACCTTC.

The DNA of the CDR3 is TGTGCCAGCAGCCAACAAACAGGTTCAACCGTCCATCGGAAAAATTACGAGCAGTACTTC. This gives the protein CASSQQTGSTVHRKNYEQYF. The chain carries TRBV14 and TRBJ2-7; D possibly corresponds to TRBD1 (5 bases). In germline, CDR1 is SGHDN, CDR2 FVKESK. The CDR3 is 20 residues long. V shed 2 bases and J shed 4 bases, with 30 bases lying between them.

The sample holds a few counts of this clone. The rearrangement uses TRBV18 and TRBJ2-7; D may be TRBD2 (6 bases). The CDR3 runs 16 residues. CDR1 KGHSH and CDR2 LQKENI come from the germline V gene. The germline V and J ends were trimmed by 0 bases and 1 base, with 13 bases remaining between them. Here the CDR3 DNA reads TGTGCCAGCTCACCACCGGCGGGGAAACTATCCTACGAGCAGTACTTC. Translation gives CASSPPAGKLSYEQYF.

The rearrangement links TRBV14 to TRBJ2-5; TRBD1 is a possible D gene (6 bases). CDR1 is SGHDN and CDR2 is FVKESK in the germline V gene. Trimming pared 5 bases from V and 5 bases from J, leaving 21 bases between. There are 16 residues in the CDR3. The CDR3 loop reads CASSDSGTLTGETQYF. The CDR3 nucleotides read TGTGCCAGCAGCGACTCCGGGACACTCACCGGGGAGACCCAGTACTTC.